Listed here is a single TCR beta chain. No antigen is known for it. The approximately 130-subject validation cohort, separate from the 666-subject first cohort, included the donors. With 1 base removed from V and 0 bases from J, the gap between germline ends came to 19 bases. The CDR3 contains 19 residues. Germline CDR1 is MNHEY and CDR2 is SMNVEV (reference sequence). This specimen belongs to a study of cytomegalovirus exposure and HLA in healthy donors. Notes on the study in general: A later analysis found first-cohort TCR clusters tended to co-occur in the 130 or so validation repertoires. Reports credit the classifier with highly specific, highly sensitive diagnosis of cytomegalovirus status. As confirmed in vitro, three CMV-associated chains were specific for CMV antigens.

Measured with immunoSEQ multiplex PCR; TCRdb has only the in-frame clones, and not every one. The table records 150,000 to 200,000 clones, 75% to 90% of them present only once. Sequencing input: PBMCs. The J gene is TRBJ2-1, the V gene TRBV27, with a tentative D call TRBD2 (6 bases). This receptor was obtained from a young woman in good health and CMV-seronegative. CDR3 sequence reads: CASSLWGWDSLSSYNEQFF. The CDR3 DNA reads TGTGCCAGCAGTTTATGGGGGTGGGACTCGTTAAGCTCCTACAATGAGCAGTTCTTC.